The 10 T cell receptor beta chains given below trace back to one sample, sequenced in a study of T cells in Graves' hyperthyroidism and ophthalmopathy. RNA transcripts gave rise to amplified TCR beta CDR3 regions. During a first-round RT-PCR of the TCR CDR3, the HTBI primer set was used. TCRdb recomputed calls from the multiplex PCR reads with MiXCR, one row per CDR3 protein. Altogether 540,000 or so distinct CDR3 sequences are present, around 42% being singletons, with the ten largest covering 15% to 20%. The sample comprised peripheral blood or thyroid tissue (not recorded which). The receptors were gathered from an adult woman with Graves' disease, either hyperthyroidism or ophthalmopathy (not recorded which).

The CDR3 DNA sequence: TGTGCCAGCGGACTTGACAGGGGGACCGGGGAGCTGTTTTTT. As protein: CASGLDRGTGELFF. The chain employs TRBV9 and TRBJ2-2; TRBD1 matches at 9 bases. V dropped 7 bases and J dropped 5; count of bases not matched to a gene: 6. The CDR3 is made up of 14 amino acids. Per germline, CDR1 SGDLS and CDR2 YYNGEE.

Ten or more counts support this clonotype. The CDR3 coding sequence is TGTGCCAGCAGCTCCTATAGCTATAAGTACTTC. It encodes CASSSYSYKYF. The chain recombines TRBV7-8 with TRBJ2-7; no firm D call. The V gene's germline CDR1 is SGHVS and CDR2 FQNEAQ. This CDR3 region has 11 residues. The V and J ends lost 4 bases and 11 bases respectively, with 12 bases between them.

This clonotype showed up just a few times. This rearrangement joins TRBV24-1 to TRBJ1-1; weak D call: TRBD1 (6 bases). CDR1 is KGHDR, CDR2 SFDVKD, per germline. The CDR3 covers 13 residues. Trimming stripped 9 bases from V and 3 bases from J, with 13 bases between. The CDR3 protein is CATRTAWDTEAFF. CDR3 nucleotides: TGTGCCACCCGGACAGCCTGGGACACTGAAGCTTTCTTT.

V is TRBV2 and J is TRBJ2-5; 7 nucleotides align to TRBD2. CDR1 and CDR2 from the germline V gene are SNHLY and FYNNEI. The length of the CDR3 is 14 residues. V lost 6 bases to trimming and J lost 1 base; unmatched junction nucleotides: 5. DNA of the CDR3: TGTGCCAGCAGAGAGGGACTACTCCAAGAGACCCAGTACTTC. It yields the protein CASREGLLQETQYF.

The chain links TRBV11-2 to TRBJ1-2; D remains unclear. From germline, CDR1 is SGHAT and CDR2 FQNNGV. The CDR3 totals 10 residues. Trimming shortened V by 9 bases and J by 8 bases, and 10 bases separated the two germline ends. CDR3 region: CASPSAGYTF. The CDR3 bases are TGTGCCAGTCCCTCCGCGGGCTACACCTTC.

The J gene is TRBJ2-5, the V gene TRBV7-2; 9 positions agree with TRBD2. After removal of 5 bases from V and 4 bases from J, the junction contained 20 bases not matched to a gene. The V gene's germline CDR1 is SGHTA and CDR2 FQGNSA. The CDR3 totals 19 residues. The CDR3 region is CASSARFVGVGSGRETQYF. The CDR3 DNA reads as TGTGCCAGCAGCGCTCGATTTGTAGGGGTTGGTAGCGGGAGAGAGACCCAGTACTTC.

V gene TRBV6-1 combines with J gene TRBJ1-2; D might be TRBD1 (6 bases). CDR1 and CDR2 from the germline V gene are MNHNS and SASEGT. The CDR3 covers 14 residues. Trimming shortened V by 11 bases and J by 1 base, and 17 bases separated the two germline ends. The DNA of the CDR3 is TGTGCCGCAGCCGGGACATACATTAACTATGGCTACACCTTC. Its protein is CAAAGTYINYGYTF.

The CDR3 region is CASSPKRTGWETQYF. DNA of the CDR3: TGTGCCAGCAGCCCGAAACGGACTGGCTGGGAGACCCAGTACTTC. V and J are TRBV7-2 and TRBJ2-5; tentatively, D is TRBD2 (5 bases). The CDR3 has 15 amino acids. Trimming stripped 5 bases from V and 5 bases from J, with 18 bases between. Germline assignment: CDR1 SGHTA and CDR2 FQGNSA.

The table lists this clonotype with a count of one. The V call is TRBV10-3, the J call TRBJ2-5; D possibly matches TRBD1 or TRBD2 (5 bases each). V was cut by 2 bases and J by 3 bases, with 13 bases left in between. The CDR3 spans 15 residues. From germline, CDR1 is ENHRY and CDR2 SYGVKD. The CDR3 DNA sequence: TGTGCCATCAGTGAGGAGGGGAGAGTGGAAGAGACCCAGTACTTC. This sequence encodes CAISEEGRVEETQYF.

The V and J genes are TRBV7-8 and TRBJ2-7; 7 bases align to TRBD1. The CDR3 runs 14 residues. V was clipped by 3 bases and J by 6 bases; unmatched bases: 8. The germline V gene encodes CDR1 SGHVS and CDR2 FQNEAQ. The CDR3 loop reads CASSLERTGPEQYF. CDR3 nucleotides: TGTGCCAGCAGCTTGGAGAGGACAGGCCCCGAGCAGTACTTC.